This T cell receptor beta chain emerged from a study of long-term antiretroviral therapy in people with HIV. At survey level, the immunoSEQ assay was run in its v3.0 version. Sequencing was performed with immunoSEQ multiplex PCR; in TCRdb, only in-frame clones are kept and a portion is missing. The repertoire holds 20,000 to 25,000 clones, with roughly 79% as singletons. Trimming took off 5 bases at V and 4 bases at J, with 16 bases between the two ends. The germline CDR1 and CDR2 sequences are LNHDA and SQIVND (reference sequence). This CDR3 spans 15 amino acids. The chain links TRBV19 to TRBJ2-3; D assignment may be TRBD1 or TRBD2 (6 bases each). The receptor was isolated from a man in his forties or fifties with HIV. Sequenced material: unsorted PBMCs, taken 0.1 years before starting antiretroviral therapy. In DNA, the CDR3 is TGTGCCAGTAGTGAGGGGGGAAGCGTCTCAGATACGCAGTATTTT. Encoded protein: CASSEGGSVSDTQYF.